Listed below are T cell receptor beta chains from one sample, sequenced in a study of T cell responses to AZD1222 COVID-19 vaccine. Using immunoSEQ multiplex PCR, the repertoire was profiled, and TCRdb retains in-frame clones only, with some absent. The repertoire has roughly 170,000 clones, around 88% of them found once; the top ten carry approximately 0.5%. The sequencing used peripheral blood, collected on day 0 of AZD1222 vaccination. These receptors were collected from an adult in good health. Each CDR3 is given with its conserved first and last residue. D genes are given only for firm matches. A row's size may be missing; if present it is once, few, many or a size class.

V gene: TRBV11-2
clone size: -
J gene: TRBJ2-7
D gene: TRBD2
CDR3 protein: CASSFSSGRANVEQYF
CDR3 DNA: TGTGCCAGCAGCTTCAGTAGCGGGAGGGCCAATGTAGAGCAGTACTTC

V gene: TRBV9
clone size: -
J gene: TRBJ2-1
D gene: TRBD2
CDR3 protein: CASSGGLAGGNEQFF
CDR3 DNA: TGTGCCAGCAGCGGGGGACTAGCGGGAGGGAATGAGCAGTTCTTC

V gene: TRBV18
clone size: -
J gene: TRBJ1-5
D gene: -
CDR3 protein: CASSPTAGLEGNQPQHF
CDR3 DNA: TGTGCCAGCTCACCAACGGCGGGACTGGAAGGCAATCAGCCCCAGCATTTT

V gene: TRBV28
clone size: once
J gene: TRBJ1-1
D gene: -
CDR3 protein: CASSGDKARLREAFF
CDR3 DNA: TGTGCCAGCAGTGGGGACAAAGCGAGGCTTCGTGAAGCTTTCTTT

V gene: TRBV4-3
clone size: -
J gene: TRBJ2-5
D gene: -
CDR3 protein: CASSPSLHRQETQYF
CDR3 DNA: TGCGCCAGCAGCCCCTCCCTCCACAGGCAAGAGACCCAGTACTTC

V gene: TRBV15
clone size: -
J gene: TRBJ1-1
D gene: -
CDR3 protein: CATSRALTEAFF
CDR3 DNA: TGTGCCACCAGCCGAGCTCTCACTGAAGCTTTCTTT

V gene: TRBV18
clone size: -
J gene: TRBJ1-6
D gene: -
CDR3 protein: CASSTSRWDSPLHF
CDR3 DNA: TGTGCCAGCTCGACCTCCCGGTGGGATTCACCCCTCCACTTT

V gene: TRBV28
clone size: -
J gene: TRBJ2-3
D gene: -
CDR3 protein: CAGGISTDTQYF
CDR3 DNA: TGTGCCGGAGGCATTAGCACAGATACGCAGTATTTT

V gene: TRBV5-8
clone size: -
J gene: TRBJ2-7
D gene: TRBD1
CDR3 protein: CASSLDSGTGRYEQYF
CDR3 DNA: TGTGCCAGCAGCTTGGACTCCGGGACAGGGAGGTACGAGCAGTACTTC

V gene: TRBV5-1
clone size: -
J gene: TRBJ2-5
D gene: -
CDR3 protein: CASSLGGEQETQYF
CDR3 DNA: TGCGCCAGCAGCTTGGGTGGAGAGCAAGAGACCCAGTACTTC

V gene: TRBV19
clone size: -
J gene: TRBJ1-4
D gene: TRBD1
CDR3 protein: CASSREDRGSTNEKLFF
CDR3 DNA: TGTGCCAGTAGTAGAGAGGACAGGGGCTCAACTAATGAAAAACTGTTTTTT

V gene: TRBV9
clone size: -
J gene: TRBJ2-5
D gene: -
CDR3 protein: CASSVDPIGQETQYF
CDR3 DNA: TGTGCCAGCAGCGTAGATCCCATTGGCCAAGAGACCCAGTACTTC

V gene: TRBV28
clone size: -
J gene: TRBJ1-5
D gene: -
CDR3 protein: CASSLRGRPFSGNQPQHF
CDR3 DNA: TGTGCCAGCAGTCTCCGGGGTAGGCCCTTTTCGGGCAATCAGCCCCAGCATTTT

V gene: TRBV7-9
clone size: -
J gene: TRBJ2-7
D gene: TRBD1
CDR3 protein: CASSLTGAWEQYF
CDR3 DNA: TGTGCCAGCAGCCTGACAGGGGCGTGGGAGCAGTACTTC

V gene: TRBV28
clone size: -
J gene: TRBJ1-3
D gene: -
CDR3 protein: CASTDYLGRGNTIYF
CDR3 DNA: TGTGCCAGCACCGATTATTTGGGGAGAGGAAACACCATATATTTT

V gene: TRBV28
clone size: once
J gene: TRBJ2-7
D gene: TRBD2
CDR3 protein: CASSLKWEGHYEQYF
CDR3 DNA: TGTGCCAGCAGTTTAAAGTGGGAGGGCCACTACGAGCAGTACTTC

V gene: TRBV6-2/TRBV6-3
clone size: -
J gene: TRBJ2-7
D gene: -
CDR3 protein: CASSPGTYYEQYF
CDR3 DNA: TGTGCCAGCAGTCCCGGGACTTACTACGAGCAGTACTTC

V gene: TRBV6-5
clone size: -
J gene: TRBJ2-3
D gene: TRBD1
CDR3 protein: CASSLQGVPPTQYF
CDR3 DNA: TGTGCCAGCAGTCTGCAGGGGGTGCCCCCGACGCAGTATTTT

V gene: TRBV6-4
clone size: -
J gene: TRBJ2-2
D gene: TRBD2
CDR3 protein: CASKGLADTGELFF
CDR3 DNA: TGTGCCAGCAAAGGACTAGCGGACACCGGGGAGCTGTTTTTT

V gene: TRBV11-2
clone size: once
J gene: TRBJ1-6
D gene: TRBD1
CDR3 protein: CASSLDRVRPLHF
CDR3 DNA: TGTGCCAGCAGCCTAGACAGGGTTAGACCCCTCCACTTT

V gene: TRBV30
clone size: -
J gene: TRBJ2-7
D gene: TRBD1
CDR3 protein: CAWSVRQGARIYEQYF
CDR3 DNA: TGTGCCTGGAGTGTACGGCAGGGGGCACGTATTTACGAGCAGTACTTC

V gene: TRBV30
clone size: -
J gene: TRBJ1-2
D gene: -
CDR3 protein: CAWSPPGFGYGYTF
CDR3 DNA: TGTGCCTGGTCGCCTCCGGGATTTGGCTATGGCTACACCTTC

V gene: TRBV28
clone size: -
J gene: TRBJ2-2
D gene: TRBD2
CDR3 protein: CASSFPLRLAGYSNTGELFF
CDR3 DNA: TGTGCCAGCAGTTTTCCCCTGAGACTAGCGGGGTATTCGAACACCGGGGAGCTGTTTTTT

V gene: TRBV7-2
clone size: -
J gene: TRBJ1-2
D gene: TRBD1
CDR3 protein: CASRRIDRESGYTF
CDR3 DNA: TGTGCCAGCAGGCGTATCGACAGGGAAAGTGGCTACACCTTC

V gene: TRBV27
clone size: -
J gene: TRBJ2-1
D gene: -
CDR3 protein: CASSLSAAVSYNEQFF
CDR3 DNA: TGTGCCAGCAGTTTATCGGCCGCGGTCTCCTACAATGAGCAGTTCTTC

V gene: TRBV14
clone size: -
J gene: TRBJ2-3
D gene: TRBD1
CDR3 protein: CASSPDRGPLSTDTQYF
CDR3 DNA: TGTGCCAGCAGTCCGGACAGGGGGCCCCTAAGCACAGATACGCAGTATTTT

V gene: TRBV4-1
clone size: -
J gene: TRBJ2-1
D gene: -
CDR3 protein: CASSHPRSEQFF
CDR3 DNA: TGCGCCAGCAGCCATCCTAGGTCAGAGCAGTTCTTC

V gene: TRBV2
clone size: -
J gene: TRBJ1-2
D gene: -
CDR3 protein: CASNSERVGGYTF
CDR3 DNA: TGTGCCAGCAACAGTGAAAGGGTCGGGGGCTACACCTTC

V gene: TRBV4-1
clone size: once
J gene: TRBJ2-5
D gene: -
CDR3 protein: CASSQARAGIHQETQYF
CDR3 DNA: TGCGCCAGCAGCCAAGCGAGAGCGGGCATACACCAAGAGACCCAGTACTTC

V gene: TRBV7-9
clone size: -
J gene: TRBJ2-1
D gene: -
CDR3 protein: CASSSDAGAGNEQFF
CDR3 DNA: TGTGCCAGCAGCTCCGACGCAGGGGCGGGGAATGAGCAGTTCTTC

V gene: TRBV18
clone size: -
J gene: TRBJ2-1
D gene: TRBD1
CDR3 protein: CASSPVTGGYTSYNEQFF
CDR3 DNA: TGTGCCAGCTCACCTGTGACAGGGGGCTATACCTCCTACAATGAGCAGTTCTTC

V gene: TRBV5-4
clone size: -
J gene: TRBJ2-5
D gene: -
CDR3 protein: CASSLAGETQYF
CDR3 DNA: TGTGCCAGCAGCTTGGCCGGGGAGACCCAGTACTTC

V gene: TRBV7-9
clone size: once
J gene: TRBJ2-1
D gene: TRBD1
CDR3 protein: CASSIRTGGHNEQFF
CDR3 DNA: TGTGCCAGCAGCATCCGGACAGGGGGCCACAATGAGCAGTTCTTC

V gene: TRBV4-2
clone size: -
J gene: TRBJ2-1
D gene: -
CDR3 protein: CASSQDSPPPYNEQFF
CDR3 DNA: TGTGCCAGCAGCCAAGATTCCCCCCCGCCCTACAATGAGCAGTTCTTC

V gene: TRBV7-3
clone size: -
J gene: TRBJ2-7
D gene: -
CDR3 protein: CASRGSRNSYEQYF
CDR3 DNA: TGTGCCAGCAGGGGCAGCAGAAACTCCTACGAGCAGTACTTC

V gene: TRBV5-6
clone size: -
J gene: TRBJ2-3
D gene: TRBD2
CDR3 protein: CASSSRGRPNLYF
CDR3 DNA: TGTGCCAGCAGCTCCCGCGGGAGGCCCAATCTGTATTTT

V gene: TRBV28
clone size: -
J gene: TRBJ2-7
D gene: -
CDR3 protein: CASSLSPSASSYEQYF
CDR3 DNA: TGTGCCAGCAGTTTATCCCCCTCTGCTTCCTCCTACGAGCAGTACTTC

V gene: TRBV10-2
clone size: -
J gene: TRBJ1-4
D gene: -
CDR3 protein: CASSEIGLSEKLFF
CDR3 DNA: TGCGCCAGCAGTGAGATAGGGCTCAGTGAAAAACTGTTTTTT

V gene: TRBV10-2
clone size: once
J gene: TRBJ2-5
D gene: -
CDR3 protein: CASVLGETQYF
CDR3 DNA: TGCGCCAGCGTCCTCGGCGAGACCCAGTACTTC

V gene: TRBV7-9
clone size: once
J gene: TRBJ2-7
D gene: -
CDR3 protein: CASSLGGEWGSEQYF
CDR3 DNA: TGTGCCAGCAGCTTAGGGGGAGAGTGGGGTTCCGAGCAGTACTTC

V gene: TRBV27
clone size: -
J gene: TRBJ1-5
D gene: -
CDR3 protein: CASSLGAYSNQPQHF
CDR3 DNA: TGTGCCAGCAGTTTAGGGGCTTATAGCAATCAGCCCCAGCATTTT